Below, 28 T cell receptor beta chains from the same sample are listed, as sequenced in a study of regulatory T cells in long-lasting Graves disease. Regarding time point: newly diagnosed GD, antithyroid drugs for less than 3 months. From PBMCs, RNA was extracted and then used to make the TCR library. Combining iRepertoire HTBI primers with Arm-PCR of CDR3 regions, the authors built TCR beta libraries. Via MiXCR, TCRdb re-called the multiplex PCR reads, giving one row per CDR3 protein. The sample has about 540,000 distinct CDR3 sequences, roughly 14% seen once. This same sample was also part of a study on T cells in Graves' hyperthyroidism and ophthalmopathy.

The sample here was peripheral blood mononuclear cells (PBMCs), taken at new diagnosis, from a patient treated with antithyroid drugs. The receptor set was obtained from a young man with Graves disease.

This clonotype was recorded many times. The rearrangement uses TRBV28 and TRBJ2-7, with D perhaps matching TRBD2 (5 bases). The CDR3 length is 14 residues. Trimming left V 5 bases short and J 2 bases short, with 13 bases between. Germline-derived CDR1 and CDR2 are MDHEN and SYDVKM. The DNA of the CDR3 is TGTGCCAGCAGTGCGGCGGTCGGGGCCTACGAGCAGTACTTC. Amino acids: CASSAAVGAYEQYF.

The V call is TRBV12-3 or TRBV12-4, the J call TRBJ1-1, with 8 bases matching TRBD1. The CDR3 has 15 amino acids. V shed 3 bases, J shed 4 bases, and the junction held 7 bases outside the gene matches. CDR3 sequence (DNA): TGTGCCAGCAGTTTGTCAGGGGGCCTGAGCACTGAAGCTTTCTTT. It codes for CASSLSGGLSTEAFF.

The chain carries TRBV27 and TRBJ2-7, with D possibly matching TRBD2 (5 bases). This CDR3 is built from 13 residues. V lost 2 bases and J 7 bases, leaving 12 bases between the germline ends. Germline loops: CDR1 MNHEY, CDR2 SMNVEV (reference sequence). The CDR3 reads CASSLKRTGEQYF. The CDR3 DNA is TGTGCCAGCAGTTTAAAACGCACGGGAGAGCAGTACTTC.

The V gene is TRBV20-1, the J gene TRBJ1-5; D not certain. Germline CDR1 is DFQATT and CDR2 is SNEGSKA (reference sequence). Trimming removed 6 bases at V and 1 base at J, with 10 bases between. The CDR3 runs 13 residues. The CDR3 DNA reads TGCAGTGCCTCTAAGCCGAGCAATCAGCCCCAGCATTTT. Protein product: CSASKPSNQPQHF.

This clonotype was counted many times. This chain links TRBV20-1 with TRBJ1-2; D gene uncertain. This CDR3 region has 12 residues. Germline assignment: CDR1 DFQATT and CDR2 SNEGSKA (reference sequence). Trimming pared 3 bases from V and 1 base from J, leaving 6 bases between. Here the CDR3 DNA reads TGCAGTGCTAGGAACGTTAACTATGGCTACACCTTC. It yields the protein CSARNVNYGYTF.

This rearrangement joins TRBV9 to TRBJ2-4; 14 positions match TRBD2. The J segment lost 0 bases and the V segment lost 4 bases, leaving 15 bases of the junction unmatched. Germline V CDR1 and CDR2: SGDLS, YYNGEE. The CDR3 sequence is 21 residues long. The CDR3 DNA follows: TGTGCCAGCAGCCAGGTTACCGGGACTAGCGGGAGCCCTATAGCCAAAAACATTCAGTACTTC. Residues: CASSQVTGTSGSPIAKNIQYF. Variable domain in full (rest from reference TRBV9 and TRBJ2-4): DSGVTQTPKHLITATGQRVTLRCSPRSGDLSVYWYQQSLDQGLQFLIQYYNGEERAKGNILERFSAQQFPDLHSELNLSSLELGDSALYFCASSQVTGTSGSPIAKNIQYFGAGTRLSVL.

The table lists this clonotype with many counts. The gene calls are TRBV9 and TRBJ1-2, with D uncertain. Trimming took 0 bases from V and 5 from J, leaving 14 bases between them. The CDR3 consists of 15 residues. CDR1 and CDR2 (germline): SGDLS, YYNGEE. In DNA, the CDR3 is TGTGCCAGCAGCGTAGTCGCGGACCGACCGTATGGCTACACCTTC. Encoded protein: CASSVVADRPYGYTF. Based on the CDR3 plus reference TRBV9 and TRBJ1-2, the full variable domain is DSGVTQTPKHLITATGQRVTLRCSPRSGDLSVYWYQQSLDQGLQFLIQYYNGEERAKGNILERFSAQQFPDLHSELNLSSLELGDSALYFCASSVVADRPYGYTFGSGTRLTVV.

This clonotype was seen at least ten times. The V and J genes are TRBV14 and TRBJ2-7; D is perhaps TRBD2 (5 bases). Trimming removed 1 base at V and 2 bases at J, with 21 bases between. CDR3 size: 18 residues. CDR1 is SGHDN and CDR2 is FVKESK in the germline V gene. DNA of the CDR3: TGTGCCAGCAGCCAAGCATTTCAGGAGGCTCAATATCCCTACGAGCAGTACTTC. This translates into CASSQAFQEAQYPYEQYF. Filled out from reference TRBV14 and TRBJ2-7, the complete variable domain reads EAGVTQFPSHSVIEKGQTVTLRCDPISGHDNLYWYRRVMGKEIKFLLHFVKESKQDESGMPNNRFLAERTGGTYSTLKVQPAELEDSGVYFCASSQAFQEAQYPYEQYFGPGTRLTVT.

The chain has TRBV24-1 and TRBJ2-3, with 13 positions matching TRBD2. Germline trimming cut 1 base from V and 4 bases from J; bases unmatched to any gene: 1. Germline lookup yields CDR1 KGHDR and CDR2 SFDVKD. This CDR3 is 16 amino acids long. This CDR3 is CATSDLLAGGPDTQYF. In DNA form, the CDR3 reads TGTGCCACCAGTGATTTACTAGCGGGAGGGCCAGATACGCAGTATTTT.

This clonotype was detected only a few times. The chain joins TRBV10-2 to TRBJ1-5, with a weak D call TRBD1 (5 bases). The CDR3 spans 15 residues. Trimming cost V 8 bases and J 2 bases, with 16 bases left between them. Germline CDR1 reads WSHSY; CDR2 reads SAAADI. CDR3 in DNA: TGCGCCAGCCGAATCGGGGGGGGAGGCAATCAGCCCCAGCATTTT. As protein: CASRIGGGGNQPQHF.

This clonotype was counted ten times or more. The CDR3 here is CATSTGGLAGSTDTQYF. Written as DNA, the CDR3 is TGTGCCACCAGCACCGGCGGACTAGCGGGAAGCACAGATACGCAGTATTTT. This chain uses TRBV15 with TRBJ2-3; TRBD2 matches 12 bases. Per the germline V gene, CDR1 is LNHNV and CDR2 is YYDKDF (reference sequence). V trimming: 4 bases; J trimming: 0 bases; junction bases outside the gene matches: 5. The CDR3 is made up of 17 amino acids.

As regards this clonotype: This may arise from a read error, as a much more abundant clone is one base away. Here the CDR3 omits its conserved ending phenylalanine or tryptophan, so a read error is the likely source. The CDR3 sequence is CASGSGRGDEQYS. The CDR3 DNA is TGTGCCAGTGGGAGCGGGAGAGGCGACGAGCAGTACTCC. The rearrangement uses TRBV27 and TRBJ2-7; 8 bases are a match to TRBD2. Unmatched junction bases numbered 9, after V lost 9 bases and J lost 5 bases. Germline loops: CDR1 MNHEY, CDR2 SMNVEV (reference sequence). This CDR3 comprises 13 residues.

Turning to this clonotype: This likely stems from a read error, as it lies one base from a far larger clone. This sequence joins TRBV6-9 and TRBJ1-1, with 8 bases aligning to TRBD1. CDR1 MNHGY and CDR2 SVAAGI come from the germline V gene. The CDR3 is 15 residues long. CDR3 residues: CASSLGQGANAEASF. CDR3 in DNA: TGTGCCAGCAGTTTGGGCCAGGGGGCGAACGCTGAAGCTTCCTTT.

This clonotype was counted between two and nine times. This chain joins TRBV12-3 or TRBV12-4 and TRBJ1-2; D possibly corresponds to TRBD1 (5 bases). V gave up 6 bases and J gave up 8 bases, with 16 bases separating them. The CDR3 is 13 residues long. In DNA form, the CDR3 reads TGTGCCAGCAGCCCATTTGTGGGGGGAGGCTACACCTTC. Translation: CASSPFVGGGYTF.

The chain is built from TRBV9 and TRBJ1-2; TRBD1 aligns across 7 bases. CDR3 length equals 14 residues. The germline V gene has CDR1 SGDLS and CDR2 YYNGEE. J gave up 5 bases and V 0 bases, and 4 bases lay outside the gene matches. Here the CDR3 DNA reads TGTGCCAGCAGCGTAGGAGGGGGCGGGTATGGCTACACCTTC. Translating it yields CASSVGGGGYGYTF.

This clonotype was seen a few times. This sequence may be a read error, since a much larger clone differs from it by one base. The chain has TRBV7-9 and TRBJ2-1; D is unclear. V lost 1 base and J 11 bases, leaving 0 bases between the germline ends. This CDR3 spans 9 amino acids. CDR1 is SEHNR, CDR2 FQNEAQ, per germline (reference sequence). The CDR3 loop reads CASSLEQFF. The CDR3, as DNA: TGTGCCAGCAGCTTAGAGCAGTTCTTC.

About this clonotype: A much larger clone differs from this one at a single base, so this may be a read error. This chain links TRBV12-3 or TRBV12-4 with TRBJ2-3; a weak D match, TRBD2 (6 bases). Trimming removed 8 bases from V and 3 bases from J, with 24 bases in between. The CDR3 covers 17 residues. CDR3 residues: CASGQGLGGKGTDTQYF. The CDR3 nucleotides read TGTGCCAGCGGTCAGGGACTTGGGGGGAAGGGGACAGATACGCAGTATTTT.

Only a few counts were recorded for this clonotype. DNA for the CDR3: TGCAGTGCTAGTGGATACCAGGGTCCGTTTAATCAGCCCCAGCATTTT. Protein product: CSASGYQGPFNQPQHF. The chain carries TRBV20-1 and TRBJ1-5, with D possibly being TRBD1 (5 bases). With 3 bases removed from V and 4 bases from J, the gap between germline ends came to 19 bases. Germline loops: CDR1 DFQATT, CDR2 SNEGSKA (reference sequence). CDR3 length: 16 residues.

The chain recombines TRBV29-1 with TRBJ2-3; 8 bases are shared with TRBD2. The CDR3 sequence is 15 residues long. Germline V gene sequence: CDR1 SQVTM, CDR2 ANQGSEA. V shed 4 bases and J 1 base; nucleotides not matched to a gene: 7. CDR3 amino acids: CSVGGPAGGTDTQYF. CDR3 DNA sequence: TGCAGCGTTGGGGGACCAGCGGGGGGCACAGATACGCAGTATTTT.

The rearrangement joins TRBV20-1 to TRBJ2-1; D possibly uses TRBD1 or TRBD2 (5 bases each). Germline CDR1 is DFQATT and CDR2 is SNEGSKA (reference sequence). There are 15 residues in the CDR3. V was clipped by 5 bases and J by 7 bases, with 21 bases between them. This CDR3 is CSARTPGRGRNEQFF. CDR3 nucleotide sequence: TGCAGTGCTCGTACCCCGGGACGAGGAAGGAATGAGCAGTTCTTC.

The table lists this clonotype with many counts. The V gene is TRBV19, the J gene TRBJ1-2, with 9 bases lining up with TRBD1. The CDR3 totals 12 residues. Germline loops: CDR1 LNHDA, CDR2 SQIVND (reference sequence). Germline trimming cut 5 bases from V and 12 bases from J; bases unmatched to any gene: 7. The CDR3 is CASSARDREDTF. CDR3 DNA: TGTGCCAGTAGTGCCCGGGACAGGGAGGACACCTTC.

This clonotype came up a few times. This chain connects TRBV6-1 to TRBJ2-1; D tentatively fits TRBD1 or TRBD2 (5 bases each). This CDR3 contains 14 residues. V was trimmed by 6 bases and J by 9 bases, leaving 18 bases between them. CDR1 and CDR2 from the germline V gene are MNHNS and SASEGT. CDR3 sequence reads: CASSPGPRISEQFF. The DNA of the CDR3 is TGTGCCAGCAGCCCGGGACCCCGGATAAGTGAGCAGTTCTTC.

The rearrangement links TRBV6-2 or TRBV6-3 to TRBJ2-7; the D gene is possibly TRBD2 (6 bases). From germline, CDR1 is MNHEY and CDR2 SVGEGT. The CDR3 totals 15 residues. Trimming cost V 5 bases and J 2 bases, with 16 bases left between them. The CDR3 nucleotides read TGTGCCAGCAGTGTAAGGACGGGGGTTACCTACGAGCAGTACTTC. Translation: CASSVRTGVTYEQYF.

There are many counts of this clonotype. The chain employs TRBV29-1 and TRBJ2-3; D call uncertain. The CDR3 length is 11 residues. V lost 0 bases to trimming and J lost 15 bases, with 13 bases between them. Germline CDR1 SQVTM, CDR2 ANQGSEA. The chain's CDR3 is CSVEESSPAYF. CDR3 DNA: TGCAGCGTTGAAGAATCAAGCCCAGCATATTTT.

This clonotype was recorded at least ten times. This CDR3 reads CAWSGQGGYTF. CDR3 coding DNA: TGTGCCTGGAGCGGGCAGGGCGGCTACACCTTC. The chain links TRBV30 to TRBJ1-2; TRBD1 might be the D (5 bases). This CDR3 has 11 residues. Germline CDR1 reads GTSNPN; CDR2 reads SVGIG (reference sequence). Between the trimmed V and J ends, which lost 3 bases and 8 bases, there was a span of 10 bases.

This clonotype showed up many times. The chain employs TRBV2 and TRBJ2-7; D not certain. V was cut by 4 bases and J by 2 bases, with 9 bases left in between. The CDR3 is 13 amino acids. Germline lookup yields CDR1 SNHLY and CDR2 FYNNEI. The CDR3 loop reads CASSVRSTYEQYF. Here the CDR3 DNA reads TGTGCCAGCAGTGTTAGGTCCACCTACGAGCAGTACTTC.

At least ten counts were recorded for this clonotype. This chain connects TRBV29-1 to TRBJ2-1, with D uncertain. The CDR3 length is 12 residues. The germline V and J ends were trimmed by 6 bases and 4 bases, with 10 bases remaining between them. The germline gives CDR1 SQVTM, CDR2 ANQGSEA. CDR3 sequence reads: CSVAGRYNEQFF. CDR3 sequence (DNA): TGCAGCGTGGCTGGACGGTACAATGAGCAGTTCTTC.

This clonotype has a count of ten or more. CDR3 sequence (DNA): TGTGCCAGCAGCCAAGTTGGCGCAGGTACTACAGCTTTCTTT. This sequence encodes CASSQVGAGTTAFF. This chain joins TRBV3-1 and TRBJ1-1; the D is unclear. CDR3 length equals 14 residues. V shed 1 base and J shed 10 bases, with 16 bases lying between them. The germline V gene encodes CDR1 LGHDT and CDR2 YNNKEL (reference sequence). Variable domain in full (rest from reference TRBV3-1 and TRBJ1-1): DTAVSQTPKYLVTQMGNDKSIKCEQNLGHDTMYWYKQDSKKFLKIMFSYNNKELIINETVPNRFSPKSPDKAHLNLHINSLELGDSAVYFCASSQVGAGTTAFFGQGTRLTVV.